One T cell receptor beta chain is described in this entry. The antigen remains undetermined. The data belong to a study of spatial heterogeneity in lung cancer. Notes on the study in general: At tumor resection, ubiquitous expanded TCRs were detected in blood more often than later.

TCRdb re-analysed the 5' RACE reads in MiXCR, keeping a single row per CDR3 protein. The sample carries fewer than 40,000 distinct CDR3 sequences, 6.5% to 9.5% recorded once. Documented time point: sample taken at primary tumor resection. Sequencing was performed on whole RNA extracted from tumor and nontumor lung tissue, or from frozen PBMC, and the material was left unsorted. Losses at the gene ends were 3 bases for V and 6 bases for J; bases not matched to a gene: 6. Germline CDR1 is DFQATT and CDR2 is SNEGSKA (reference sequence). The length of the CDR3 is 14 residues. The sequence derives from a male donor with early-stage non-small cell lung cancer. The specimen comprised PBMCs, sampled at surgery. This sequence joins TRBV20-1 and TRBJ2-1, with 9 bases fitting TRBD2. As DNA, the CDR3 is TGCAGTGCTAGCCTAGCGGGGAGGGCCAATGAGCAGTTCTTC. Protein product: CSASLAGRANEQFF.